Listed below are T cell receptor beta chains from one sample, sequenced in a study of blood T cell repertoires in COVID-19. Using immunoSEQ multiplex PCR, the repertoire was profiled, and TCRdb retains in-frame clones only, with some absent. The table has about 210,000 clones, about 83% seen once. The sample comprised peripheral blood. The origin of the receptors is a woman aged 50 to 60 with active or convalescent COVID-19. Both conserved end residues are part of each CDR3. Expanded clones are given a class, and other clones once, few, many or no size at all.

J gene	clone size	V gene	CDR3 protein
TRBJ1-2	NA	TRBV15	CATSRDRDSYGYTF
TRBJ1-4	NA	TRBV18	CASSPPGSSEKLFF
TRBJ1-1	NA	TRBV5-6	CASSLPQTGPTEAFF
TRBJ2-3	NA	TRBV5-1	CASSPADRSGTDTQYF
TRBJ2-3	NA	TRBV10-1	CASSVGQGDTDTQYF
TRBJ1-5	NA	TRBV10-3	CAIVRGLPPGQPQHF
TRBJ2-3	NA	TRBV27	CASMGVKRGTQYF
TRBJ1-1	NA	TRBV5-1	CASSLEGRRGQGTEAFF
TRBJ1-2	once	TRBV10-1	CASSETGDYGYTF
TRBJ1-2	NA	TRBV11-2	CASRAPGQTRGYTF
TRBJ1-1	NA	TRBV6-6	CASSDRTAKYTEAFF
TRBJ2-5	NA	TRBV5-1	CASSRGSGGYQETQYF
TRBJ2-1	NA	TRBV4-1	CASSLGGANEQFF
TRBJ1-1	NA	TRBV21-1	CASRRTGAEAFF
TRBJ1-6	NA	TRBV28	CASRDRTGSHNSPLHF
TRBJ1-2	few	TRBV28	CASSLTGSGYTF
TRBJ1-2	NA	TRBV21-1	CASSKDEAFSRYGYTF
TRBJ1-5	NA	TRBV2	CASSTDGWSQPQHF
TRBJ1-1	NA	TRBV18	CASSEGLQTEAFF
TRBJ2-7	NA	TRBV7-2	CASSLVSASGSYEQYF
TRBJ2-2	many	TRBV6-5	CASNQGTGGTGELFF
TRBJ1-4	NA	TRBV12-3/TRBV12-4	CASRNRGREKLFF
TRBJ1-2	NA	TRBV2	CASSEEAENYGYTF
TRBJ1-1	NA	TRBV18	CASSSTEDTEAFF
TRBJ1-1	NA	TRBV5-1	CASSPGTGANTEAFF
TRBJ2-7	NA	TRBV5-4	CASSLRSSYEQYF
TRBJ1-1	NA	TRBV2	CASSGETGGLDTEAFF
TRBJ1-2	NA	TRBV5-1	CASSLAVDYGYTF